These 16 T cell receptor beta chains were sequenced from one sample in a study of T cell responses to AZD1222 COVID-19 vaccine. Sequencing was performed with immunoSEQ multiplex PCR; in TCRdb, only in-frame clones are kept and a portion is missing. The sample lists about 140,000 clones; more than 80% were seen once. Sequencing was performed on peripheral blood, taken on day 0 of MenACWY control vaccination. These receptors all come from an adult in good health.

The chain carries TRBV29-1 and TRBJ2-1; 8 nucleotides match TRBD1. The germline gives CDR1 SQVTM, CDR2 ANQGSEA. V shed 7 bases, J shed 5 bases, and the junction held 10 bases outside the gene matches. There are 14 residues in the CDR3. CDR3 loop: CSGDWRQGNNEQFF. In DNA form, the CDR3 reads TGCAGCGGGGACTGGAGACAGGGGAACAATGAGCAGTTCTTC.

This rearrangement joins TRBV4-1 to TRBJ2-7; D is ambiguous. This CDR3 is built from 14 residues. Germline assignment: CDR1 MGHRA and CDR2 YSYEKL. The ends were cut back, 1 base at V and 0 bases at J, with 7 bases in the middle. CDR3 sequence reads: CASSQGALSYEQYF. The CDR3 DNA reads TGCGCCAGCAGCCAAGGGGCGCTCTCCTACGAGCAGTACTTC.

The chain employs TRBV18 and TRBJ2-2; 7 bases line up with TRBD1. The CDR3 loop spans 13 amino acids. The germline CDR1 and CDR2 sequences are KGHSH and LQKENI. Losses at the gene ends were 4 bases for V and 7 bases for J; bases not matched to a gene: 3. Here the CDR3 reads CASSRDSLGELFF. In DNA form, the CDR3 reads TGTGCCAGCTCACGGGACAGCCTCGGGGAGCTGTTTTTT.

The chain carries TRBV7-3 and TRBJ1-6, with 10 bases that match TRBD1. The ends lost 5 bases at V and 10 bases at J; junction bases unmatched: 8. CDR3 size: 15 residues. Germline loops: CDR1 SGHTA, CDR2 FQGTGA. CDR3 region: CASSLLPGQGSPLHF. The CDR3 coding sequence is TGTGCCAGCAGCCTGCTTCCGGGACAGGGGTCACCCCTCCACTTT. The complete variable domain, with remaining parts taken from reference TRBV7-3 and TRBJ1-6, reads GAGVSQTPSNKVTEKGKYVELRCDPISGHTALYWYRQSLGQGPEFLIYFQGTGAADDSGLPNDRFFAVRPEGSVSTLKIQRTERGDSAVYLCASSLLPGQGSPLHFGNGTRLTVT.

The V call is TRBV5-4, the J call TRBJ1-2, with D perhaps TRBD1 (5 bases). Deletions cut 0 bases from V and 9 bases from J, with 12 bases between. The germline V gene has CDR1 SGHNT and CDR2 YYREEE (reference sequence). This CDR3 contains 13 residues. The DNA of the CDR3 is TGTGCCAGCAGCTTGGGAGCAGGGAAGAGCTACACCTTC. Its protein product is CASSLGAGKSYTF.

This sequence joins TRBV28 and TRBJ1-1; tentatively, D is TRBD1 (5 bases). Trimming took 2 bases from V and 8 from J, leaving 24 bases between them. The length of the CDR3 is 17 residues. The germline gives CDR1 MDHEN, CDR2 SYDVKM. Here the CDR3 reads CASSLPSGRGPLGEAFF. The CDR3 nucleotides read TGTGCCAGCAGTTTACCCTCAGGAAGGGGACCGTTGGGGGAAGCTTTCTTT.

The gene calls are TRBV7-9 and TRBJ1-4; no clear D. CDR1 is SEHNR, CDR2 FQNEAQ, per germline (reference sequence). This CDR3 is built from 15 residues. V shed 5 bases and J shed 3 bases, with 13 bases lying between them. CDR3 DNA sequence: TGTGCCAGCAGCAAAGAGGGTCAATCTAATGAAAAACTGTTTTTT. Its protein is CASSKEGQSNEKLFF.

This chain connects TRBV7-8 to TRBJ2-1; D is possibly TRBD2 (6 bases). The CDR3 is 13 amino acids. CDR1 SGHVS and CDR2 FQNEAQ come from the germline V gene. Trimming removed 5 bases at V and 7 bases at J, with 12 bases between. Here the CDR3 reads CASSQGLTNEQFF. DNA of the CDR3: TGTGCCAGCAGCCAAGGACTAACGAATGAGCAGTTCTTC.

This chain links TRBV3-1 (or the pseudogene TRBV3-2) with TRBJ1-3, with D hard to call. This CDR3 region has 18 residues. V was shortened by 4 bases and J by 3 bases, with 22 bases between the two germline ends. From germline, CDR1 is LGHDT and CDR2 YNNKEL (reference sequence). The CDR3 loop is CASSRRLASGAGGNTIYF. CDR3 DNA sequence: TGTGCCAGCAGCCGCAGACTAGCTTCAGGTGCTGGTGGAAACACCATATATTTT.

This clone is a singleton in its sample. The chain has TRBV4-2 and TRBJ1-5; no firm D call. V was clipped by 1 base and J by 2 bases, with 6 bases between them. CDR1 and CDR2 (germline): LGHNA, YNFKEQ. This CDR3 comprises 14 residues. CDR3 amino acids: CASSQVGGNQPQHF. The CDR3, as DNA: TGTGCCAGCAGCCAAGTTGGGGGCAATCAGCCCCAGCATTTT.

The chain links TRBV6-5 to TRBJ2-7; 8 bases match TRBD1. With V trimmed by 6 bases and J by 6 bases, 7 bases remained unmatched. The CDR3 is 13 amino acids. In germline, CDR1 is MNHEY, CDR2 SVGAGI. In DNA, the CDR3 is TGTGCCAGCAGCCCGACAGGGGTGGGCGAGCAGTACTTC. This encodes CASSPTGVGEQYF.

The rearrangement links TRBV28 to TRBJ1-1; D call uncertain. CDR3 size: 12 residues. The germline V gene encodes CDR1 MDHEN and CDR2 SYDVKM. The V gene lost 6 bases and the J gene lost 11 bases, with 16 bases spanning the gap. The CDR3 sequence: CASSTPGLSAFF. The CDR3 coding sequence is TGTGCCAGCAGCACGCCCGGGCTCTCGGCTTTCTTT.

The J gene is TRBJ1-5, the V gene TRBV4-1, with D unclear. The CDR3 consists of 15 residues. Germline V gives CDR1 MGHRA, CDR2 YSYEKL. Trimming shortened V by 4 bases and J by 4 bases, and 14 bases separated the two germline ends. CDR3 sequence (DNA): TGCGCCAGCAGCCCCAAGGGCCCAGTTAATCAGCCCCAGCATTTT. Amino acid sequence: CASSPKGPVNQPQHF.

The chain couples TRBV9 to TRBJ2-2; tentatively, D is TRBD2 (6 bases). V was clipped by 1 base and J by 2 bases, with 9 bases between them. The germline V gene encodes CDR1 SGDLS and CDR2 YYNGEE. This CDR3 has 15 residues. The CDR3 region is CASSVLASNTGELFF. The CDR3 bases are TGTGCCAGCAGCGTACTAGCGAGTAACACCGGGGAGCTGTTTTTT.

V gene TRBV6-5 combines with J gene TRBJ2-7; D is tentatively TRBD1 or TRBD2 (5 bases each). CDR3 length equals 13 residues. Germline values: CDR1 MNHEY, CDR2 SVGAGI. V lost 10 bases, J lost 0 bases, and 13 bases lay in between. The CDR3 protein is CAITDGTSYEQYF. Here the CDR3 DNA reads TGTGCCATCACGGACGGGACCTCCTACGAGCAGTACTTC.

The V call is TRBV4-3, the J call TRBJ1-1, with D perhaps matching TRBD1 (5 bases). Deletions cut 1 base from V and 6 bases from J, with 18 bases between. Germline CDR1 reads LGHNA; CDR2 reads YSLEER. This CDR3 is 16 amino acids long. This chain's CDR3 is CASSQGVGNPGPEAFF. In nucleotides, the CDR3 is TGCGCCAGCAGCCAAGGTGTGGGAAACCCAGGGCCTGAAGCTTTCTTT.